These 25 T cell receptor beta chains were sequenced from one sample in a study of T-cell reconstitution after alpha-beta-depleted transplantation in children. Unique molecular identifiers were used in preparing the TCRbeta library. One entry per CDR3 protein results from TCRdb running MiXCR on the PCR reads. The table lists approximately 97,000 distinct CDR3 sequences, 5% to 6% of them singletons. This specimen consisted of PBMCs, mostly from graft donor cells, obtained 60 days after TCRalphabeta/CD19-depleted stem cell transplant. These TCRs come from a female patient aged 2 to 10 who had a stem cell transplant for Fanconi anemia, so the T cells may come from the graft donor.

This clonotype was counted ten times or more. The chain has TRBV18 and TRBJ2-3; 10 bases agree with TRBD2. The germline CDR1 and CDR2 sequences are KGHSH and LQKENI. The V and J ends lost 6 bases and 5 bases, in that order; junction bases with no gene match: 14. This CDR3 has 17 residues. CDR3: CASSTDAGTSAVDTQYF. The CDR3 nucleotides read TGTGCCAGCTCTACCGACGCCGGGACTAGCGCTGTAGATACGCAGTATTTT.

This clonotype was recorded a few times. This chain joins TRBV3-1 and TRBJ1-2, with 7 positions matching TRBD1. There are 16 residues in the CDR3. Unmatched junction bases numbered 8, after V lost 4 bases and J lost 0 bases. Germline V CDR1 and CDR2: LGHDT, YNNKEL (reference sequence). The CDR3 is CASSLSRQGTNYGYTF. The CDR3 DNA is TGTGCCAGCAGCCTGAGCCGACAGGGTACTAACTATGGCTACACCTTC.

The table lists this clonotype with a few counts. The chain links TRBV1 to TRBJ1-2. TRBV1 is a pseudogene. CDR3 size: 10 residues. CDR3 sequence (DNA): TGCACCAGCAGGAACTATGGCTACACCTTC. It yields the protein CTSRNYGYTF.

This clonotype was seen many times. This chain links TRBV7-2 with TRBJ2-4; perhaps TRBD2 as D (5 bases). Germline V gene data show CDR1 as SGHTA and CDR2 as FQGNSA. The V end was cut by 2 bases, the J end by 3 bases, with 14 bases between. This CDR3 region has 16 residues. The CDR3, as DNA: TGTGCCAGCAGCTTACGGCTAGGACGGGGCAAAAACATTCAGTACTTC. Translating gives CASSLRLGRGKNIQYF.

This clonotype was seen only a few times. CDR3 protein: CASSVDPSGANVLTF. The CDR3 DNA follows: TGTGCCAGCAGCGTAGACCCTTCTGGGGCCAACGTCCTGACTTTC. The chain is built from TRBV9 and TRBJ2-6; the D is unclear. Trimming stripped 0 bases from V and 1 base from J, with 5 bases between. The CDR3 runs to 15 residues. Germline lookup yields CDR1 SGDLS and CDR2 YYNGEE.

This clonotype was seen many times. The chain couples TRBV20-1 to TRBJ2-1, with unresolved D. Deletions cut 5 bases from V and 9 bases from J, with 11 bases between. The germline gives CDR1 DFQATT, CDR2 SNEGSKA (reference sequence). The CDR3 is 11 residues long. The CDR3 DNA sequence: TGCAGTGCTGGCCAACCCCGTGAGCAGTTCTTC. Its protein product is CSAGQPREQFF.

With respect to this clonotype: This may be a read error: a much more frequent sequence differs by one nucleotide. V and J are TRBV7-2 and TRBJ2-1, with D perhaps matching TRBD2 (5 bases). CDR1 and CDR2 (germline): SGHTA, FQGNSA. This CDR3 contains 15 residues. The CDR3 loop reads CAGSLEGSSYNEQFF. For the CDR3, the DNA is TGTGCCGGCAGCTTAGAAGGGAGCTCCTACAATGAGCAGTTCTTC.

This clonotype was picked up a small number of times. The rearrangement joins TRBV5-6 to TRBJ2-5, with 15 bases fitting TRBD2. The CDR3 contains 16 residues. The germline gives CDR1 SGHDT, CDR2 YYEEEE. Trimming at V came to 4 bases and at J to 2 bases, leaving 3 bases not matched to a gene. CDR3 loop: CASSGTSGGPQETQYF. The CDR3 DNA reads as TGTGCCAGCAGCGGGACTAGCGGGGGGCCGCAAGAGACCCAGTACTTC. The variable domain in full, with the rest retrieved from reference TRBV5-6 and TRBJ2-5, is DAGVTQSPTHLIKTRGQQVTLRCSPKSGHDTVSWYQQALGQGPQFIFQYYEEEERQRGNFPDRFSGHQFPNYSSELNVNALLLGDSALYLCASSGTSGGPQETQYFGPGTRLLVL.

This rearrangement joins TRBV20-1 to TRBJ2-3, with 9 bases matching TRBD2. CDR3 size: 15 residues. J was trimmed by 1 base and V by 0 bases; bases with no gene match: 2. Germline loops: CDR1 DFQATT, CDR2 SNEGSKA (reference sequence). CDR3 DNA: TGCAGTGCTAGAGATTCTAGCGGGGGCACAGATACGCAGTATTTT. This encodes CSARDSSGGTDTQYF.

The J gene is TRBJ2-7, the V gene TRBV20-1, with D unresolved. V was trimmed by 6 bases and J by 0 bases, leaving 21 bases between them. CDR3 length: 16 residues. The germline CDR1 and CDR2 sequences are DFQATT and SNEGSKA (reference sequence). The CDR3 DNA sequence: TGCAGTGCAGGTCGGTCGACCACAGAAGTCTCCTACGAGCAGTACTTC. This encodes CSAGRSTTEVSYEQYF.

This clonotype was seen ten or more times. The V gene is TRBV18, the J gene TRBJ1-5; D gene uncertain. V shed 8 bases and J shed 4 bases, with 12 bases lying between them. The CDR3 length is 13 residues. In germline, CDR1 is KGHSH, CDR2 LQKENI. The CDR3, as DNA: TGTGCCAGCGCTACTAGTGCAAATCAGCCCCAGCATTTT. Encoded protein: CASATSANQPQHF.

This clonotype was recorded at least ten times. The chain's CDR3 is CSALLVRHTGELFF. The CDR3, as DNA: TGCAGTGCTCTACTAGTTAGGCACACCGGGGAGCTGTTTTTT. The V call is TRBV20-1, the J call TRBJ2-2; weak D call: TRBD2 (5 bases). This CDR3 contains 14 residues. In germline, CDR1 is DFQATT, CDR2 SNEGSKA (reference sequence). V was cut by 5 bases and J by 3 bases, with 13 bases left in between.

This chain joins TRBV12-3 or TRBV12-4 and TRBJ2-1; D remains ambiguous. V gave up 6 bases and J gave up 10 bases, with 19 bases separating them. This CDR3 spans 14 amino acids. CDR3 nucleotides: TGTGCCAGCAGGGTCACTCGTGCCGGTGGGGAGCAGTTCTTC. Translation gives CASRVTRAGGEQFF.

Ten or more counts support this clonotype. This chain uses TRBV12-3 or TRBV12-4 with TRBJ2-2; 7 nucleotides line up with TRBD2. V was pared by 6 bases and J by 1 base, with 11 bases of the junction left unmatched. The CDR3 covers 17 residues. This chain's CDR3 is CASSQAHAGVNTGELFF. The CDR3 nucleotides read TGTGCCAGCAGCCAAGCCCATGCGGGGGTGAACACCGGGGAGCTGTTTTTT.

This clonotype was counted only a few times. The chain combines TRBV9 with TRBJ2-7, with 8 nucleotides matching TRBD2. The trim removed 0 bases at V and 2 bases at J, leaving 7 bases unmatched. The germline V gene has CDR1 SGDLS and CDR2 YYNGEE. The CDR3 covers 16 residues. The CDR3 DNA follows: TGTGCCAGCAGCGTAGAGGCGGCGGGGGGCCCCTACGAGCAGTACTTC. Its translation is CASSVEAAGGPYEQYF.

This clonotype turned up a few times. The gene calls are TRBV15 and TRBJ1-2, with 9 bases aligning to TRBD1. Unmatched junction bases numbered 4, after V lost 5 bases and J lost 3 bases. CDR1 is LNHNV and CDR2 is YYDKDF in the germline V gene (reference sequence). CDR3 length: 14 amino acids. For the CDR3, the DNA is TGTGCCACCAGCGCTACAGGGGGCGACTATGGCTACACCTTC. As protein: CATSATGGDYGYTF.

This clonotype showed up many times. V usage is TRBV6-1 and J usage is TRBJ2-2; unclear D gene. Germline V gene lookup returns CDR1 MNHNS and CDR2 SASEGT. Trimming removed 5 bases at V and 7 bases at J, with 11 bases between. The CDR3 is made up of 13 amino acids. The CDR3 coding sequence is TGTGCCAGCAGTAATCCGAAAGGCGGGGAGCTGTTTTTT. Amino acid sequence: CASSNPKGGELFF.

This clonotype has at least ten counts. This chain links TRBV15 with TRBJ2-5; D gene uncertain. Trimming stripped 1 base from V and 3 bases from J, with 6 bases between. CDR3 length equals 13 residues. Germline V CDR1 and CDR2: LNHNV, YYDKDF (reference sequence). CDR3 coding DNA: TGTGCCACCAGCAGAGTTACGGAAGAGACCCAGTACTTC. Protein sequence: CATSRVTEETQYF. The variable domain in full, with the rest retrieved from reference TRBV15 and TRBJ2-5, is DAMVIQNPRYQVTQFGKPVTLSCSQTLNHNVMYWYQQKSSQAPKLLFHYYDKDFNNEADTPDNFQSRRPNTSFCFLDIRSPGLGDTAMYLCATSRVTEETQYFGPGTRLLVL.

This clonotype was seen at least ten times. V gene TRBV25-1 combines with J gene TRBJ1-3, with 7 nucleotides matching TRBD1. CDR1 MGHDK and CDR2 SYGVNS come from the germline V gene. The CDR3 extends over 16 amino acids. The V and J ends lost 1 base and 2 bases, in that order; junction bases with no gene match: 5. The CDR3 spells CASSECWTGPGNTIYF. CDR3 bases: TGTGCCAGCAGTGAATGTTGGACAGGTCCTGGAAACACCATATATTTT.

This clonotype was observed many times. The genes are TRBV12-3 or TRBV12-4 and TRBJ1-4; tentative D call: TRBD1 (6 bases). The CDR3 consists of 17 residues. V was clipped by 6 bases and J by 8 bases, with 25 bases between them. This CDR3 reads CASSLQGMAARREKLFF. CDR3 bases: TGTGCCAGCAGCTTACAGGGAATGGCGGCCCGCAGGGAAAAACTGTTTTTT.

This clonotype has at least ten counts. V is TRBV20-1 and J is TRBJ2-7, with a weak D call TRBD1 (5 bases). This CDR3 region has 13 residues. Germline CDR1 and CDR2: DFQATT and SNEGSKA (reference sequence). V was trimmed by 3 bases and J by 6 bases, leaving 15 bases between them. The CDR3: CSARDILPPEQYF. In nucleotides, the CDR3 is TGCAGTGCTAGGGACATCCTCCCCCCCGAGCAGTACTTC.

In its sample, this clonotype was seen many times. This chain joins TRBV13 and TRBJ2-3; possible D gene TRBD2, 6 bases. Trimming removed 4 bases at V and 4 bases at J, with 18 bases between. In germline, CDR1 is PRHDT, CDR2 FYEKMQ (reference sequence). The CDR3 is 16 amino acids. The CDR3: CASSSRDLGPADTQYF. As DNA, the CDR3 is TGTGCCAGCAGCTCCCGGGACTTGGGTCCCGCAGATACGCAGTATTTT.

This clonotype was recorded many times. V gene TRBV5-1 combines with J gene TRBJ2-2, with 9 bases that match TRBD1. Germline CDR1 and CDR2: SGHRS and YFSETQ. The V and J ends lost 2 bases and 2 bases, in that order; junction bases with no gene match: 4. There are 16 residues in the CDR3. DNA of the CDR3: TGCGCCAGCAGCTTCAGGACAGGGGTAAACACCGGGGAGCTGTTTTTT. This codes for CASSFRTGVNTGELFF.

There are many counts of this clonotype. The V gene is TRBV29-1, the J gene TRBJ2-3, with unresolved D. Germline V gene data show CDR1 as SQVTM and CDR2 as ANQGSEA. V lost 0 bases and J lost 2, with 6 bases in between. This CDR3 is 13 amino acids long. CDR3 nucleotide sequence: TGCAGCGTTGAAGATTGGCCCACAGATACGCAGTATTTT. Protein: CSVEDWPTDTQYF.

Many counts were recorded for this clonotype. This chain joins TRBV24-1 and TRBJ2-3, with D unclear. Trimming took off 3 bases at V and 2 bases at J, with 11 bases between the two ends. This CDR3 contains 15 residues. Germline values: CDR1 KGHDR, CDR2 SFDVKD. CDR3 in amino acids: CATSDPRPTTDTQYF. The DNA for the CDR3 is TGTGCCACCAGTGATCCCCGGCCTACCACAGATACGCAGTATTTT.